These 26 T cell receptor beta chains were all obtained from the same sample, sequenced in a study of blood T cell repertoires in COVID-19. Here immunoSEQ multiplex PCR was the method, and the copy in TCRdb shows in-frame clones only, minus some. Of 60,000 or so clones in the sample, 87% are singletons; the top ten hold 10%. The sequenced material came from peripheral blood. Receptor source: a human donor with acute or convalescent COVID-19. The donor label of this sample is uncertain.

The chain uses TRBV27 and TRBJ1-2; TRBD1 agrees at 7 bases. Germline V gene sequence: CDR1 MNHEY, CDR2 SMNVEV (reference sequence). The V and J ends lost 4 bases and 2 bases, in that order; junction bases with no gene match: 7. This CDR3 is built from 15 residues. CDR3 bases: TGTGCCAGCAGTTCGCTGACAGGGACCAACTATGGCTACACCTTC. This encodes CASSSLTGTNYGYTF.

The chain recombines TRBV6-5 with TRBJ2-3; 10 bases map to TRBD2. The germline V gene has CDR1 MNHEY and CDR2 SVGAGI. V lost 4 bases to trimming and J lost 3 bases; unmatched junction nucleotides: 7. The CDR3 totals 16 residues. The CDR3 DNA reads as TGTGCCAGCAGTTCCAGCGGGAGGGCCAAAACAGATACGCAGTATTTT. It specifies CASSSSGRAKTDTQYF.

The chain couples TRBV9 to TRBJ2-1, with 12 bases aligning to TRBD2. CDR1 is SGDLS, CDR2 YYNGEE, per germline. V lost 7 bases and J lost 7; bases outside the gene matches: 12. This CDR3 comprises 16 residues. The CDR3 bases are TGTGCCAGCTGTCCTAGCGGGGGGGCTGGAGGGAATGAGCAGTTCTTC. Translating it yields CASCPSGGAGGNEQFF.

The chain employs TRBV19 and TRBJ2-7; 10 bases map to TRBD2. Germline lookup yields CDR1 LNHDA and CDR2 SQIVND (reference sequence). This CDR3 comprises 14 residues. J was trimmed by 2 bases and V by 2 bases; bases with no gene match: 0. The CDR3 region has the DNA TGTGCCAGTAGTATAACTAGCGGGGCCTACGAGCAGTACTTC. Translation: CASSITSGAYEQYF.

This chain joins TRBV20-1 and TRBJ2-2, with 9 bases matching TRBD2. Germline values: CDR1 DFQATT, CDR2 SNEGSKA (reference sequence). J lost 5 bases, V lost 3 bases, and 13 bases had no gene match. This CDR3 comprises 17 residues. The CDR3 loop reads CSASVAGGPGRTGELFF. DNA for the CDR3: TGCAGTGCTAGTGTTGCGGGAGGGCCCGGACGGACCGGGGAGCTGTTTTTT.

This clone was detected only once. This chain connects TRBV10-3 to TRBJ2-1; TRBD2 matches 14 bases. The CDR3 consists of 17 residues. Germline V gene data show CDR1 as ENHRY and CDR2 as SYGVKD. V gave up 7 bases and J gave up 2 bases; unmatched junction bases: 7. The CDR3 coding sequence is TGTGCCATCACCGGGACTAGCGGGGGTGGAACCTACAATGAGCAGTTCTTC. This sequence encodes CAITGTSGGGTYNEQFF.

The CDR3 region is CASSQDPGWSSYEQYF. In DNA form, the CDR3 reads TGTGCCAGCAGCCAAGATCCGGGTTGGAGCTCCTACGAGCAGTACTTC. The chain carries TRBV3-1 (or the pseudogene TRBV3-2) and TRBJ2-7; D is uncertain. Trimming left V 0 bases short and J 0 bases short, with 12 bases between. The V gene's germline CDR1 is LGHDT and CDR2 YNNKEL (reference sequence). The CDR3 loop spans 16 amino acids.

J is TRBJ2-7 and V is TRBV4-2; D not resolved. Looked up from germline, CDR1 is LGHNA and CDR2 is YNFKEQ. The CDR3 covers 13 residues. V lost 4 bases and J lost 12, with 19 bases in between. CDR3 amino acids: CASSPNPLDILYF. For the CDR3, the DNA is TGTGCCAGCAGCCCCAACCCTCTAGATATTCTGTACTTC.

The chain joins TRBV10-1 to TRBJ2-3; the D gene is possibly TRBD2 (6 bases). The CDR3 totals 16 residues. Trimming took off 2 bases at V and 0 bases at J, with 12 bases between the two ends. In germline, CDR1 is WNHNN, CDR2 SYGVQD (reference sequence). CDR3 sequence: CASSEPPGGSTDTQYF. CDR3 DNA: TGCGCCAGCAGTGAGCCTCCTGGGGGGAGCACAGATACGCAGTATTTT.

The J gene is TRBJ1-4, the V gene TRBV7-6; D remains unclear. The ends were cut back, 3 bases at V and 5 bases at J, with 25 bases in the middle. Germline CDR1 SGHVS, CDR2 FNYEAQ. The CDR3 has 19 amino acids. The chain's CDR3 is CASSFATYSEAGRNEKLFF. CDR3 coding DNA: TGTGCCAGCAGCTTTGCCACCTATTCGGAGGCCGGGAGGAATGAAAAACTGTTTTTT.

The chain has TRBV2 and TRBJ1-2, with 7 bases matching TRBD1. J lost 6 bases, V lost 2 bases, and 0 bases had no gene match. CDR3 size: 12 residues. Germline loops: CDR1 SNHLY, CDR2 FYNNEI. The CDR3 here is CASSEQGDGYTF. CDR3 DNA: TGTGCCAGCAGTGAACAGGGGGATGGCTACACCTTC.

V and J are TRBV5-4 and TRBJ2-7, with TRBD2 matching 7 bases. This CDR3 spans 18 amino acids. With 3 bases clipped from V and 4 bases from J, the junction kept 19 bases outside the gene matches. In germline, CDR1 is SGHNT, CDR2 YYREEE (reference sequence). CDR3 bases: TGTGCCAGCAGCTCTACAAAAGGGTCTGGCGGGAGTTTTTACGAGCAGTACTTC. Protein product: CASSSTKGSGGSFYEQYF.

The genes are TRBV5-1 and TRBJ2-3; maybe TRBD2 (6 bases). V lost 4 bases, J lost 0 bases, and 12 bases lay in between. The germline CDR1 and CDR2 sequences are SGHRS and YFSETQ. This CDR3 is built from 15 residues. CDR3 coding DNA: TGCGCCAGCAGCACGGGACTGACTAGCACAGATACGCAGTATTTT. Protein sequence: CASSTGLTSTDTQYF.

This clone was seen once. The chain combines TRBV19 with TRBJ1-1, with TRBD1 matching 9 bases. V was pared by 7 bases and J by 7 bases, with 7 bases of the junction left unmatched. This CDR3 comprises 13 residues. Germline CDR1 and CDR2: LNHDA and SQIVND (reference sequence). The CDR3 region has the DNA TGTGCCAGTACCCCGACAGGGGGTCATGAAGCTTTCTTT. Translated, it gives CASTPTGGHEAFF. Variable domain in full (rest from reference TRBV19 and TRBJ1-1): DGGITQSPKYLFRKEGQNVTLSCEQNLNHDAMYWYRQDPGQGLRLIYYSQIVNDFQKGDIAEGYSVSREKKESFPLTVTSAQKNPTAFYLCASTPTGGHEAFFGQGTRLTVV.

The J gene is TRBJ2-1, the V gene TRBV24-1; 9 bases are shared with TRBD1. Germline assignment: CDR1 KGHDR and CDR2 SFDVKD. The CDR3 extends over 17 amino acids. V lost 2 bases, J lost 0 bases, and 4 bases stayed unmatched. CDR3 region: CATSDSQGQGSYNEQFF. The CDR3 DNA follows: TGTGCCACCAGTGATTCCCAGGGACAGGGCTCCTACAATGAGCAGTTCTTC.

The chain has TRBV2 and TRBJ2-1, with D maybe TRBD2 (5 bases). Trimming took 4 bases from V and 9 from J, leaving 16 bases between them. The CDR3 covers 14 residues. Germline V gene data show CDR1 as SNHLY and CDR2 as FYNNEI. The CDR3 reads CASSVLADRGEQFF. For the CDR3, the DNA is TGTGCCAGCAGTGTTCTAGCCGACCGGGGTGAGCAGTTCTTC.

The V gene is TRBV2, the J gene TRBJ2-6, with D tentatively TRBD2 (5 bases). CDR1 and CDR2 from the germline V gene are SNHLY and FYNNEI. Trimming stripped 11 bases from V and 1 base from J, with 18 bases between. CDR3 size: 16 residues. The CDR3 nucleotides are TGTGCCTTACGAACTAGTCCAGCTTCTGGGGCCAACGTCCTGACTTTC. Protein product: CALRTSPASGANVLTF.

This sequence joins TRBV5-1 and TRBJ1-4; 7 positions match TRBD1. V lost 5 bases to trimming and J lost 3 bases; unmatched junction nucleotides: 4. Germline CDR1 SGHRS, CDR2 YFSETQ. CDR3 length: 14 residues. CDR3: CASRSGGSNEKLFF. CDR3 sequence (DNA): TGCGCCAGCAGGTCAGGGGGGTCTAATGAAAAACTGTTTTTT. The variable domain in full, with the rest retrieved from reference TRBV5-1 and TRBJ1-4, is KAGVTQTPRYLIKTRGQQVTLSCSPISGHRSVSWYQQTPGQGLQFLFEYFSETQRNKGNFPGRFSGRQFSNSRSEMNVSTLELGDSALYLCASRSGGSNEKLFFGSGTQLSVL.

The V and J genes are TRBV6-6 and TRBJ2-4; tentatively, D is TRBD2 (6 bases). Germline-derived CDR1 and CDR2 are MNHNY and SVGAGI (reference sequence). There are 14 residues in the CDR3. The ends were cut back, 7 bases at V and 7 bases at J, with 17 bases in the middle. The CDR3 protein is CASTLEGRTNIQYF. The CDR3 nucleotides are TGTGCCAGCACGTTAGAGGGGAGGACGAACATTCAGTACTTC.

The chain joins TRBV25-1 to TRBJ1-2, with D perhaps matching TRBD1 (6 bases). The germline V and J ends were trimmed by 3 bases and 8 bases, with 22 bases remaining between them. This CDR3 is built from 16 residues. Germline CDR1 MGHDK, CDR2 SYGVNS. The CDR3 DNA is TGTGCCAGCAGTGAGTCCCGGGACACAGGCTTGAGGGGCTACACCTTC. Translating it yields CASSESRDTGLRGYTF.

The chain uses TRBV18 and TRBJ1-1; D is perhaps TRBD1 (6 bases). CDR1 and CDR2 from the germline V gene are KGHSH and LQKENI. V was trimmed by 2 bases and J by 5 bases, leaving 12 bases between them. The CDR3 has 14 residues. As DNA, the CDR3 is TGTGCCAGCTCACCAAAGGGGGGGCGGACTGAAGCTTTCTTT. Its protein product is CASSPKGGRTEAFF.

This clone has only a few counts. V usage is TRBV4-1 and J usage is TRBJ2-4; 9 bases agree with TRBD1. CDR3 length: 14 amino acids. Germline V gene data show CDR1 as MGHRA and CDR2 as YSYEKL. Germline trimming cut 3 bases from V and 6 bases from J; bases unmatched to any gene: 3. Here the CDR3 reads CASSQPGQGNIQYF. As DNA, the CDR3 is TGCGCCAGCAGCCAGCCGGGACAGGGAAACATTCAGTACTTC.

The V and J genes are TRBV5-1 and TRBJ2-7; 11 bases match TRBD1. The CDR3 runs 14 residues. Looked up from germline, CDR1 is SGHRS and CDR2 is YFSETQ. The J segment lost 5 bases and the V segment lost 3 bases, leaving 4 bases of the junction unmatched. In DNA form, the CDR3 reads TGCGCCAGCAGCTCCGGGACAGGGGGGGACGAGCAGTACGTC. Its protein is CASSSGTGGDEQYV.

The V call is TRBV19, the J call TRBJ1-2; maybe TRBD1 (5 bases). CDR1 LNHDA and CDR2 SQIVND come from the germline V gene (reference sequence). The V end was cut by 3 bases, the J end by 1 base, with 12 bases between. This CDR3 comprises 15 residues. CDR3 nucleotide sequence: TGTGCCAGTAGTATTGGCGCAGGGAATAACTATGGCTACACCTTC. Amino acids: CASSIGAGNNYGYTF.

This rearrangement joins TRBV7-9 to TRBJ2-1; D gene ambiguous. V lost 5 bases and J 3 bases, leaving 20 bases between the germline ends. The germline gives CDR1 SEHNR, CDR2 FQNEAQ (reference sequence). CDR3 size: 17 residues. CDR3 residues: CASSPLLRSTLYNEQFF. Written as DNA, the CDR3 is TGTGCCAGCAGCCCCCTACTCAGGTCAACTCTCTACAATGAGCAGTTCTTC. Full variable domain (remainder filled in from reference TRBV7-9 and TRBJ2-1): DTGVSQNPRHKITKRGQNVTFRCDPISEHNRLYWYRQTLGQGPEFLTYFQNEAQLEKSRLLSDRFSAERPKGSFSTLEIQRTEQGDSAMYLCASSPLLRSTLYNEQFFGPGTRLTVL.

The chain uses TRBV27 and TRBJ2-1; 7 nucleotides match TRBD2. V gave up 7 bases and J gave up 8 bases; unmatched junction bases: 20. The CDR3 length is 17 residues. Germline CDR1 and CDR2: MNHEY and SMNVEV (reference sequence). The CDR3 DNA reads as TGTGCCAGCACCCTTTCCTTTAGGGCGGGGGAAGGAGATGAGCAGTTCTTC. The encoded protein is CASTLSFRAGEGDEQFF.